Following are 11 T cell receptor beta chains from one sample sequenced in a study of T cell responses to AZD1222 COVID-19 vaccine. Produced via immunoSEQ multiplex PCR; TCRdb's table is partial and in-frame only. The sample shows 150,000 to 200,000 clones, almost 95% of them seen only once. The sample here was peripheral blood, taken on day 0 of AZD1222 vaccination. These receptor sequences come from an adult in good health.

The chain is built from TRBV6-1 and TRBJ1-4; D is ambiguous. Per the germline V gene, CDR1 is MNHNS and CDR2 is SASEGT. V lost 0 bases and J 15 bases, leaving 17 bases between the germline ends. The CDR3 totals 14 residues. CDR3 sequence reads: CASSEASGSGIMFF. The CDR3 coding sequence is TGTGCCAGCAGTGAAGCTTCGGGCTCCGGGATCATGTTTTTT.

The V call is TRBV18, the J call TRBJ1-6; possible D gene TRBD1, 5 bases. The length of the CDR3 is 14 residues. Germline loops: CDR1 KGHSH, CDR2 LQKENI. With 5 bases removed from V and 3 bases from J, the gap between germline ends came to 8 bases. CDR3 loop: CASSYDSYNSPLHF. In DNA form, the CDR3 reads TGTGCCAGCTCATATGACAGCTATAATTCACCCCTCCACTTT.

A word on this clone: This CDR3 is also generated by other DNA sequences in the sample. V and J are TRBV19 and TRBJ1-2; 10 bases match TRBD1. Germline V gene sequence: CDR1 LNHDA, CDR2 SQIVND (reference sequence). V shed 6 bases, J shed 8 bases, and the junction held 6 bases outside the gene matches. The CDR3 is 13 amino acids. CDR3 residues: CASSPGQGYGYTF. The DNA for the CDR3 is TGTGCCAGTAGCCCGGGACAGGGGTACGGCTACACCTTC.

There are a few counts of this clone. This sample includes further DNA sequences coding for the same CDR3. J is TRBJ2-7 and V is TRBV7-2; no clear D. The V gene lost 4 bases and the J gene lost 3 bases, with 10 bases spanning the gap. Germline V gene sequence: CDR1 SGHTA, CDR2 FQGNSA. The CDR3 loop spans 13 amino acids. CDR3 protein: CASSSGSGYEQYF. CDR3 nucleotides: TGTGCCAGCAGCTCCGGGTCCGGCTACGAGCAGTACTTC. The variable domain in full, with the rest retrieved from reference TRBV7-2 and TRBJ2-7, is GAGVSQSPSNKVTEKGKDVELRCDPISGHTALYWYRQSLGQGLEFLIYFQGNSAPDKSGLPSDRFSAERTGGSVSTLTIQRTQQEDSAVYLCASSSGSGYEQYFGPGTRLTVT.

This clone came up a few times. The chain uses TRBV19 and TRBJ1-2, with 8 bases fitting TRBD1. The CDR3 has 15 residues. The V segment lost 1 base and the J segment 4 bases; nucleotides outside the gene matches: 5. The V gene's germline CDR1 is LNHDA and CDR2 SQIVND (reference sequence). As DNA, the CDR3 is TGTGCCAGTAGTATAGGGGGACAGGCCTTCTATGGCTACACCTTC. It translates to CASSIGGQAFYGYTF.

The chain carries TRBV5-1 and TRBJ1-1, with D possibly TRBD1 on 5 matching bases. Germline V gene sequence: CDR1 SGHRS, CDR2 YFSETQ. The length of the CDR3 is 17 residues. V was clipped by 1 base and J by 2 bases, with 18 bases between them. The CDR3 loop is CASSLRYGGSPNTEAFF. For the CDR3, the DNA is TGCGCCAGCAGCTTGAGATACGGGGGGTCTCCTAACACTGAAGCTTTCTTT.

The J gene is TRBJ1-4, the V gene TRBV30; 9 nucleotides align to TRBD1. This CDR3 comprises 14 residues. CDR1 GTSNPN and CDR2 SVGIG come from the germline V gene (reference sequence). The V and J ends lost 4 bases and 7 bases, in that order; junction bases with no gene match: 7. CDR3 coding DNA: TGTGCCTGGAACCTTGGGACAGGGACTGAAAAACTGTTTTTT. It yields the protein CAWNLGTGTEKLFF.

V usage is TRBV28 and J usage is TRBJ2-2; the match to TRBD1 covers 12 bases. The ends lost 3 bases at V and 4 bases at J; junction bases unmatched: 9. This CDR3 region has 18 residues. The germline gives CDR1 MDHEN, CDR2 SYDVKM. DNA for the CDR3: TGTGCCAGCAGTTTTTATGGGGACAGGGGGCGGGTCACCGGGGAGCTGTTTTTT. This sequence encodes CASSFYGDRGRVTGELFF.

The J gene is TRBJ2-3, the V gene TRBV11-2; 9 nucleotides align to TRBD2. V was clipped by 5 bases and J by 4 bases; unmatched bases: 10. The germline CDR1 and CDR2 sequences are SGHAT and FQNNGV. This CDR3 contains 16 residues. CDR3 bases: TGTGCCAGCAGCGCAGGGACTAGCATTGGCGCAGATACGCAGTATTTT. It yields the protein CASSAGTSIGADTQYF. The full variable domain, with the rest looked up from reference TRBV11-2 and TRBJ2-3, is EAGVAQSPRYKIIEKRQSVAFWCNPISGHATLYWYQQILGQGPKLLIQFQNNGVVDDSQLPKDRFSAERLKGVDSTLKIQPAKLEDSAVYLCASSAGTSIGADTQYFGPGTRLTVL.

The J gene is TRBJ2-7, the V gene TRBV5-1, with a weak D call TRBD1 (5 bases). The V end lost 5 bases, the J end lost 2 bases, and 11 bases lay between the germline ends. Germline V CDR1 and CDR2: SGHRS, YFSETQ. The CDR3 contains 13 residues. The CDR3 bases are TGCGCCAGCAGTGGCAGGGTGGCCTACGAGCAGTACTTC. Its translation is CASSGRVAYEQYF.

The chain has TRBV10-3 and TRBJ2-6; possibly TRBD1 or TRBD2 for D (7 bases each). The V gene lost 4 bases and the J gene lost 4 bases, with 23 bases spanning the gap. Germline V CDR1 and CDR2: ENHRY, SYGVKD. CDR3 length equals 19 residues. DNA of the CDR3: TGTGCCATCAGTGCAAGGGAGGGGGCGGCGGGCTTAGGGGCCAACGTCCTGACTTTC. This translates into CAISAREGAAGLGANVLTF.